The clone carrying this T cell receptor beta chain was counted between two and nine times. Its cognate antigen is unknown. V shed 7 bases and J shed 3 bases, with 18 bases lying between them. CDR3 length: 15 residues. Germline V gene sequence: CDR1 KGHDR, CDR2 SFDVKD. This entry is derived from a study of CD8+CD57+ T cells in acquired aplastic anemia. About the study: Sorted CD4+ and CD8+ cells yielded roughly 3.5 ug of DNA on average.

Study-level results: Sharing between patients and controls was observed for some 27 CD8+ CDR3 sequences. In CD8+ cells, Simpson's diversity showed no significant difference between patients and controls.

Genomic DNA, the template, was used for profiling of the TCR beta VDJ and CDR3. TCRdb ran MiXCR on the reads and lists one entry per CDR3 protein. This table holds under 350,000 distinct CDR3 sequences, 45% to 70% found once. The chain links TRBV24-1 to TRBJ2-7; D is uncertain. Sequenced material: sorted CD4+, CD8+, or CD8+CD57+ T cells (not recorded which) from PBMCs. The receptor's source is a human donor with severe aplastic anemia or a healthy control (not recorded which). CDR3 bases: TGTGCCACCAGCGAGACACCACCCACCTTCTACGAGCAGTACTTC. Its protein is CATSETPPTFYEQYF.